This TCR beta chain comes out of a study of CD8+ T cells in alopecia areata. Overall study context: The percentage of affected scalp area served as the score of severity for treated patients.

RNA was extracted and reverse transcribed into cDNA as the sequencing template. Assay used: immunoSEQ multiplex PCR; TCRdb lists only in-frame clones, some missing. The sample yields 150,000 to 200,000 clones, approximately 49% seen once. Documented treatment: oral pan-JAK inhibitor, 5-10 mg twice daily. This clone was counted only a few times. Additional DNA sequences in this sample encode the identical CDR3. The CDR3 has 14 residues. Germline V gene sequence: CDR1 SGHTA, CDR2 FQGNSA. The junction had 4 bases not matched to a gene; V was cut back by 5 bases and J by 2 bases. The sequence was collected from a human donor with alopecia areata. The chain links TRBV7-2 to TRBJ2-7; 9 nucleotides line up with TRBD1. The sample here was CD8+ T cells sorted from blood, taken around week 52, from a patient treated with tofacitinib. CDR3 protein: CASSVRDRAYEQYF. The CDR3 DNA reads TGTGCCAGCAGCGTGCGGGACAGGGCCTACGAGCAGTACTTC.